Presented here are 30 T cell receptor beta chains from one specimen sequenced in a study of memory CD4+ T cells and cytomegalovirus serostatus. The repertoire was sequenced with immunoSEQ multiplex PCR; TCRdb's copy has only in-frame clones and lacks some. The table includes tens of thousands of clones, about 81% detected once. The sort gate was single viable CD3+CD4+CD8-CD45RO+ cells for memory CD4+ T cells. The sequencing input was memory CD4+ T cells from blood. Receptors were obtained from an adult in good health and CMV-seronegative.

This clone was found once. The V call is TRBV2, the J call TRBJ2-2; D gene uncertain. The CDR3 length is 15 residues. The V gene's germline CDR1 is SNHLY and CDR2 FYNNEI. The V end lost 3 bases, the J end lost 1 base, and 9 bases lay between the germline ends. Here the CDR3 reads CASSEFQVNTGELFF. CDR3 sequence (DNA): TGTGCCAGCAGTGAGTTCCAGGTGAACACCGGGGAGCTGTTTTTT.

The chain is built from TRBV29-1 and TRBJ2-4, with D unclear. V lost 6 bases and J 3 bases, leaving 18 bases between the germline ends. Germline V gene sequence: CDR1 SQVTM, CDR2 ANQGSEA. The CDR3 length is 15 residues. The CDR3 sequence: CSVCMDAMGKNIQYF. CDR3 nucleotides: TGCAGCGTCTGCATGGACGCCATGGGCAAAAACATTCAGTACTTC.

The chain uses TRBV7-2 and TRBJ2-1; a weak D match, TRBD2 (5 bases). Trimming took 0 bases from V and 9 from J, leaving 12 bases between them. Germline V gene lookup returns CDR1 SGHTA and CDR2 FQGNSA. This CDR3 has 14 amino acids. Written as DNA, the CDR3 is TGTGCCAGCAGCTTAGCGAGGGTCCGGGGTGAGCAGTTCTTC. This gives the protein CASSLARVRGEQFF.

V usage is TRBV7-8 and J usage is TRBJ2-2; possible D gene TRBD2, 6 bases. V was cut by 1 base and J by 5 bases, with 17 bases left in between. The CDR3 runs 17 residues. The V gene's germline CDR1 is SGHVS and CDR2 FQNEAQ. The CDR3 loop reads CASSLEWRGAGTGELFF. The CDR3 DNA sequence: TGTGCCAGCAGCTTAGAATGGAGGGGCGCGGGAACCGGGGAGCTGTTTTTT.

With respect to this clone: The sample holds other DNA sequences that translate to the same CDR3. The rearrangement joins TRBV19 to TRBJ2-7; D is perhaps TRBD2 (5 bases). From germline, CDR1 is LNHDA and CDR2 SQIVND (reference sequence). Trimming cost V 3 bases and J 2 bases, with 11 bases left between them. The CDR3 covers 14 residues. This CDR3 reads CASSIRGNPYEQYF. Here the CDR3 DNA reads TGTGCCAGTAGTATCCGAGGGAACCCCTACGAGCAGTACTTC.

J is TRBJ2-7 and V is TRBV27, with D possibly being TRBD1 or TRBD2 (5 bases each). CDR3 length: 13 residues. Germline V gives CDR1 MNHEY, CDR2 SMNVEV (reference sequence). The V end was cut by 3 bases, the J end by 3 bases, with 9 bases between. The CDR3 DNA reads as TGTGCCAGCAGTTTGGGGACCCTCTACGAGCAGTACTTC. It codes for CASSLGTLYEQYF.

The V gene is TRBV28, the J gene TRBJ2-7; D uncertain. The germline V gene has CDR1 MDHEN and CDR2 SYDVKM. This CDR3 has 13 residues. With 5 bases removed from V and 2 bases from J, the gap between germline ends came to 10 bases. CDR3 in DNA: TGTGCCAGCAGTACCCCCCCTACCTACGAGCAGTACTTC. Translating it yields CASSTPPTYEQYF.

Concerning this clone itself: A read error may produce the germline difference seen at one junction end. This chain links TRBV30 with TRBJ1-1, with no clear D. The length of the CDR3 is 14 residues. Germline CDR1 is GTSNPN and CDR2 is SVGIG (reference sequence). CDR3 in amino acids: CAWEVFRKNTEVFF. DNA for the CDR3: TGTGCCTGGGAGGTGTTCAGGAAGAACACTGAAGTTTTCTTT. Filled out from reference TRBV30 and TRBJ1-1, the complete variable domain reads SQTIHQWPATLVQPVGSPLSLECTVEGTSNPNLYWYRQAAGRGLQLLFYSVGIGQISSEVPQNLSASRPQDRQFILSSKKLLLSDSGFYLCAWEVFRKNTEVFFGQGTRLTVV.

This chain uses TRBV29-1 with TRBJ2-1; D perhaps matches TRBD2 (5 bases). Trimming left V 7 bases short and J 5 bases short, with 12 bases between. This CDR3 has 12 amino acids. The germline CDR1 and CDR2 sequences are SQVTM and ANQGSEA. The CDR3 DNA reads as TGCAGCGCTGGGCGGGCAGACAATGAGCAGTTCTTC. Translation: CSAGRADNEQFF.

This sequence joins TRBV30 and TRBJ1-4, with TRBD1 identical over 9 bases. V lost 3 bases to trimming and J lost 7 bases; unmatched junction nucleotides: 3. CDR3 length equals 13 residues. Germline V lookup: CDR1 GTSNPN, CDR2 SVGIG (reference sequence). CDR3 amino acids: CAWSRDRAEKLFF. CDR3 bases: TGTGCCTGGAGCCGGGACAGGGCTGAAAAACTGTTTTTT. Full variable domain (remainder filled in from reference TRBV30 and TRBJ1-4): SQTIHQWPATLVQPVGSPLSLECTVEGTSNPNLYWYRQAAGRGLQLLFYSVGIGQISSEVPQNLSASRPQDRQFILSSKKLLLSDSGFYLCAWSRDRAEKLFFGSGTQLSVL.

In this sample, this clone turned up a few times. This chain uses TRBV4-3 with TRBJ2-7; 8 bases agree with TRBD2. There are 15 residues in the CDR3. The germline gives CDR1 LGHNA, CDR2 YSLEER. The J segment lost 6 bases and the V segment lost 1 base, leaving 8 bases of the junction unmatched. DNA for the CDR3: TGCGCCAGCAGCCAAGTGGCCAGCGGGAGTCGCGAGCAGTACTTC. Its protein product is CASSQVASGSREQYF.

Points on this clone: Other DNA sequences in this specimen translate into the identical CDR3. The chain carries TRBV28 and TRBJ1-1; D possibly corresponds to TRBD1 (5 bases). CDR1 is MDHEN, CDR2 SYDVKM, per germline. V shed 5 bases and J shed 0 bases, with 19 bases lying between them. The CDR3 spans 17 residues. The chain's CDR3 is CASSLRLTVSMNTEAFF. The CDR3 nucleotides are TGTGCCAGCAGTCTGAGACTGACAGTCAGCATGAACACTGAAGCTTTCTTT.

The genes are TRBV11-2 and TRBJ1-5, with TRBD1 matching over 7 bases. After removal of 5 bases from V and 5 bases from J, the junction contained 12 bases not matched to a gene. The germline CDR1 and CDR2 sequences are SGHAT and FQNNGV. The CDR3 sequence is 16 residues long. The CDR3 DNA reads TGTGCCAGCAGCCCCCTGGATGGGACAGTGCATCAGCCCCAGCATTTT. Translation: CASSPLDGTVHQPQHF.

The V gene is TRBV14, the J gene TRBJ1-2, with 7 bases that match TRBD1. This CDR3 has 14 amino acids. V was pared by 4 bases and J by 8 bases, with 10 bases of the junction left unmatched. Looked up from germline, CDR1 is SGHDN and CDR2 is FVKESK. CDR3 protein: CASSRRQGSGGYTF. The CDR3 DNA reads as TGTGCCAGCAGCCGCCGACAGGGCTCCGGGGGCTACACCTTC.

J is TRBJ1-2 and V is TRBV6-1; D perhaps matches TRBD1 (6 bases). Trimming left V 0 bases short and J 5 bases short, with 22 bases between. The CDR3 loop spans 18 amino acids. In germline, CDR1 is MNHNS, CDR2 SASEGT. This CDR3 reads CASSEALGGRGGGYGYTF. CDR3 bases: TGTGCCAGCAGTGAAGCTCTTGGGGGAAGAGGAGGGGGGTATGGCTACACCTTC.

The chain combines TRBV4-2 with TRBJ2-7; TRBD2 is a possible D gene (6 bases). The CDR3 has 17 residues. The V and J ends lost 0 bases and 3 bases respectively, with 18 bases between them. Germline V CDR1 and CDR2: LGHNA, YNFKEQ. The chain's CDR3 is CASSQDSTGSTYYEQYF. The CDR3 DNA sequence: TGTGCCAGCAGCCAAGATAGTACCGGGAGCACTTACTACGAGCAGTACTTC.

The chain is built from TRBV5-1 and TRBJ1-5; D gene unclear. Germline assignment: CDR1 SGHRS and CDR2 YFSETQ. The V end was cut by 2 bases, the J end by 4 bases, with 13 bases between. The CDR3 loop spans 15 amino acids. The CDR3 sequence: CASSLSSGYNQPQHF. The CDR3 nucleotides are TGCGCCAGCAGCTTAAGCAGTGGGTATAATCAGCCCCAGCATTTT.

The V gene is TRBV6-1, the J gene TRBJ1-5, with 7 bases matching TRBD1. CDR3 length equals 13 residues. The germline V gene encodes CDR1 MNHNS and CDR2 SASEGT. Trimming took 5 bases from V and 4 from J; bases not matched to a gene: 2. The DNA for the CDR3 is TGTGCCAGCAGTAGGACAGGTAATCAGCCCCAGCATTTT. Its translation is CASSRTGNQPQHF.

This clone has more than one count but fewer than ten. V and J are TRBV28 and TRBJ2-3; D might be TRBD1 (6 bases). Per the germline V gene, CDR1 is MDHEN and CDR2 is SYDVKM. V lost 5 bases and J lost 0, with 15 bases in between. CDR3 length equals 16 residues. CDR3 in amino acids: CASSGNYRVSTDTQYF. The CDR3 DNA reads as TGTGCCAGCAGTGGGAATTACAGGGTCAGCACAGATACGCAGTATTTT.

This clone came up once. The chain joins TRBV9 to TRBJ2-1; TRBD1 is a possible D gene (6 bases). The V end was cut by 4 bases, the J end by 1 base, with 15 bases between. Germline CDR1 SGDLS, CDR2 YYNGEE. The CDR3 covers 16 residues. The CDR3 region has the DNA TGTGCCAGCAGCACCCCGAGGGGGATGTCCTACAATGAGCAGTTCTTC. Protein product: CASSTPRGMSYNEQFF.

This clone has a handful of counts. This chain connects TRBV14 to TRBJ1-1, with 10 bases matching TRBD1. Germline assignment: CDR1 SGHDN and CDR2 FVKESK. Trimming took 3 bases from V and 6 from J; bases not matched to a gene: 4. The length of the CDR3 is 14 residues. The CDR3 DNA reads as TGTGCCAGCAGCCAGTGGGGACAGGGGCCTGAAGCTTTCTTT. It specifies CASSQWGQGPEAFF.

The sample holds a few counts of this clone. The chain combines TRBV9 with TRBJ2-5; 7 nucleotides line up with TRBD1. The CDR3 extends over 15 amino acids. The germline V gene encodes CDR1 SGDLS and CDR2 YYNGEE. V gave up 3 bases and J gave up 5 bases; unmatched junction bases: 10. Here the CDR3 DNA reads TGTGCCAGCAGCGAAAATACAGGGGTTGTGGAGACCCAGTACTTC. Translating gives CASSENTGVVETQYF.

The genes are TRBV10-2 and TRBJ2-3, with D maybe TRBD2 (5 bases). CDR3 length: 14 amino acids. The V end was cut by 5 bases, the J end by 3 bases, with 12 bases between. Germline-derived CDR1 and CDR2 are WSHSY and SAAADI. For the CDR3, the DNA is TGCGCCAGCAGTCGTCGGGAAAGAACAGATACGCAGTATTTT. Translating gives CASSRRERTDTQYF.

V and J are TRBV6-5 and TRBJ1-5; unclear D gene. Trimming removed 0 bases from V and 14 bases from J, with 20 bases in between. Germline CDR1 MNHEY, CDR2 SVGAGI. This CDR3 is 15 amino acids long. The CDR3 region has the DNA TGTGCCAGCAGTTACTCGAAAACGGCGGCTGCAGTTGAGCATTTT. It is translated as CASSYSKTAAAVEHF.

Concerning this clone itself: A junction end diverges from the germline sequence, so it may reflect a read error. The chain combines TRBV5-4 with TRBJ1-2; D is ambiguous. The CDR3 contains 16 residues. Germline V lookup: CDR1 SGHNT, CDR2 YYREEE (reference sequence). CDR3 sequence (DNA): TGCGCCAGCAGCCAAGAGATAAGGGTATCGACCTATGGCTACACCTTC. It codes for CASSQEIRVSTYGYTF.

This clone has more than one count but fewer than ten. V usage is TRBV10-3 and J usage is TRBJ1-2; 11 bases match TRBD1. Germline lookup yields CDR1 ENHRY and CDR2 SYGVKD. The CDR3 spans 13 residues. The V segment lost 11 bases and the J segment 9 bases; nucleotides outside the gene matches: 11. For the CDR3, the DNA is TGTGCCCTTTCTGGGACAGGGGGTGAACGCTACACCTTC. Protein product: CALSGTGGERYTF.

V usage is TRBV28 and J usage is TRBJ2-7, with D perhaps given as TRBD1 or TRBD2 (6 bases each). Trimming took off 4 bases at V and 6 bases at J, with 10 bases between the two ends. CDR3 size: 12 residues. Germline CDR1 reads MDHEN; CDR2 reads SYDVKM. CDR3 in amino acids: CASSWTGAEQYF. In DNA, the CDR3 is TGTGCCAGCAGTTGGACGGGGGCCGAGCAGTACTTC.

The CDR3 nucleotides read TGCGCCAGCAGCCAGGTCAGGGGAGGGGGGGCCAACGTCCTGACTTTC. Translating it yields CASSQVRGGGANVLTF. The V gene is TRBV4-1, the J gene TRBJ2-6; TRBD2 is a possible D gene (7 bases). From germline, CDR1 is MGHRA and CDR2 YSYEKL. V lost 3 bases, J lost 4 bases, and 13 bases lay in between. The CDR3 runs 16 residues.

The chain has TRBV15 and TRBJ2-1; D is undetermined. V lost 0 bases and J lost 5, with 17 bases in between. Germline-derived CDR1 and CDR2 are LNHNV and YYDKDF (reference sequence). The CDR3 totals 17 residues. This CDR3 is CATSRDFLRSLNNEQFF. CDR3 DNA sequence: TGTGCCACCAGCAGAGATTTTCTACGGAGCCTAAACAATGAGCAGTTCTTC.

The count of this clone is one. The chain has TRBV28 and TRBJ1-5; no clear D gene. Trimming removed 5 bases at V and 4 bases at J, with 15 bases between. CDR1 and CDR2 (germline): MDHEN, SYDVKM. This CDR3 is built from 15 residues. The CDR3, as DNA: TGTGCCAGCAGTCCCGGGTCCCAGAGAAATCAGCCCCAGCATTTT. Translated, it gives CASSPGSQRNQPQHF.